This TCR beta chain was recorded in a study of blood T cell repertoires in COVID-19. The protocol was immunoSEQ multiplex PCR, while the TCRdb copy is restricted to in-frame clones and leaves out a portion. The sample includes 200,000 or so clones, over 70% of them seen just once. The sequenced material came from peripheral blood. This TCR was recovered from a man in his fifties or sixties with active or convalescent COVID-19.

The chain's CDR3 is CASSYREGAVDGYTF. The CDR3 DNA sequence: TGCGCCAGCAGCTACCGGGAAGGCGCTGTCGATGGCTACACCTTC. The genes are TRBV5-1 and TRBJ1-2; D ambiguous. The V end was cut by 3 bases, the J end by 6 bases, with 18 bases between. This CDR3 has 15 residues. Germline loops: CDR1 SGHRS, CDR2 YFSETQ.